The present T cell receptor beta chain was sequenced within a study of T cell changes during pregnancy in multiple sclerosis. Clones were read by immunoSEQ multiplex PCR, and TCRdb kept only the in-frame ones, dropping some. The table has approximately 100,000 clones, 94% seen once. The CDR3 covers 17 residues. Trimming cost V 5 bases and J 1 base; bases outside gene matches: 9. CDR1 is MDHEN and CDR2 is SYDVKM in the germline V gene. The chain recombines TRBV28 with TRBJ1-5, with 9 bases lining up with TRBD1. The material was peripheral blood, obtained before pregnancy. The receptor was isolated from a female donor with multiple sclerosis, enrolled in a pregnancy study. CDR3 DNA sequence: TGTGCCAGCAGTCCAAGGGGGGGACAGGGAAGCAATCAGCCCCAGCATTTT. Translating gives CASSPRGGQGSNQPQHF.